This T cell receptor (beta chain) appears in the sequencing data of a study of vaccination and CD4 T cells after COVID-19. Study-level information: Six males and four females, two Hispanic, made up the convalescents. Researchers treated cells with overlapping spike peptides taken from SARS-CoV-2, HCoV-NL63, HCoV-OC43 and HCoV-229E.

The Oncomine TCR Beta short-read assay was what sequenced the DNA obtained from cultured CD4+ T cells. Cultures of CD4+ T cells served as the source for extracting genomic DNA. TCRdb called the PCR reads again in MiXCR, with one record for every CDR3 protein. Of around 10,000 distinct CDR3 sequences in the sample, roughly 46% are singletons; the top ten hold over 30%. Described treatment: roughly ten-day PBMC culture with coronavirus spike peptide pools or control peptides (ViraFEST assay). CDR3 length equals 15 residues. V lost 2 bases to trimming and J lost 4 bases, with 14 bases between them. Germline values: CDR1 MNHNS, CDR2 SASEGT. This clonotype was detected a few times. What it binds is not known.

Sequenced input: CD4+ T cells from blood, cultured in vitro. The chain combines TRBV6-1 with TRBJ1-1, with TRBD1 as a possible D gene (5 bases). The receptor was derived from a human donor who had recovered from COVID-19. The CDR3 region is CASSERLLGRTEAFF. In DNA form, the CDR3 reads TGTGCCAGCAGTGAACGGCTCCTGGGGCGCACTGAAGCTTTCTTT.